A selection of T cell receptor beta chains follows, all from one sample in a study of CXCR3-negative and CXCR3-positive naive CD8 T cells. TCRdb re-called the 5' RACE reads, yielding one record per CDR3 amino acid sequence without DNA. The sample table sets out tens of thousands of distinct CDR3 sequences. The sequenced sample consisted of naive CXCR3+ CD8+ T cells from blood. The receptor set was obtained from a human donor in good health. Some clones in this sample may be carry-over from other donors' samples. The CDR3 runs from the conserved cysteine through the conserved F or W.

V gene	J gene	CDR3 protein
TRBV6-2/TRBV6-3	TRBJ2-1	CASSGQDTEQFF
TRBV7-2	TRBJ1-2	CASSLGTGGFDTF
TRBV6-2/TRBV6-3	TRBJ2-7	CASSYLAGGDEQYF
TRBV7-9	TRBJ2-1	CASVQTGYGQFF
TRBV3-1	TRBJ2-4	CASSHLNSGQPNIQYF
TRBV9	TRBJ2-7	CASSPRTGGEQYF
TRBV4-1	TRBJ1-4	CASSPLSASSEKLFF
TRBV12-5	TRBJ2-1	CASGPGQSLYNEQFF
TRBV7-9	TRBJ2-1	CASSSIPNEQFF
TRBV7-9	TRBJ1-6	CASSSAQGADSPLHF
TRBV28	TRBJ2-7	CASSFSTYEQYF
TRBV29-1	TRBJ2-4	CSVVAVAKNIQYF
TRBV7-9	TRBJ1-1	CASRRGFTEAFF
TRBV6-5	TRBJ2-3	CASSPRGTAHTDTQYF
TRBV12-3/TRBV12-4	TRBJ1-4	CASSFASGGLKLFF
TRBV28	TRBJ2-7	CASCRVGRLAGVPLGQYF
TRBV6-5	TRBJ2-3	CASRIRGGAEADTQYF
TRBV29-1	TRBJ2-3	CSVDDRETTDTQYF
TRBV11-2	TRBJ2-5	CASSLDETWYQETQYF
TRBV28	TRBJ1-1	CASTSVRGRTEAFF
TRBV6-2/TRBV6-3	TRBJ2-3	CASSHGITDTQYF
TRBV30	TRBJ1-1	CAWRPGAVEAFF
TRBV7-2	TRBJ2-1	CASSLEGISYNEQFF
TRBV7-9	TRBJ1-1	CASSSRVENTEAFF
TRBV4-3	TRBJ2-3	CASSQGSGRSPDTQYF
TRBV12-3/TRBV12-4	TRBJ2-2	CASSPRGLAGGQVTGELFF
TRBV5-6	TRBJ2-7	CASSFPLGTESYEQYF
TRBV6-5	TRBJ2-7	CASSSRLWDDYEQYF
TRBV28	TRBJ2-5	CASRMIRAETQYF
TRBV29-1	TRBJ2-7	CSVEEQVPYEQYF
TRBV4-3	TRBJ2-7	CASSPGTGGYEQYF
TRBV7-9	TRBJ2-1	CASSLALQGHEQFF
TRBV12-3/TRBV12-4	TRBJ2-7	CASSLRKVYEQYF
TRBV29-1	TRBJ2-7	CSVVTGGYEQYF
TRBV2	TRBJ2-2	CASSELPFGGNTGELFF
TRBV4-3	TRBJ2-6	CASSQDEGNTVSGANVLTF